Sequencing of this T cell receptor (beta chain) was carried out in a study of naive and memory T cell subsets. This clonotype was detected ten times or more. Its antigen remains unidentified. Study-level findings and limits: A clonotype means one alpha or beta sequence, not an alpha/beta pair. Especially in CD8 cells, naive repertoires contained a few larger clonotypes, possibly CD45RA-re-expressing memory cells. Diversity fell and Gini index rose from naive through CM, EM, EMRA.

The beta constant-region primer was an equimolar mix of two oligonucleotides covering TRBC1 and TRBC2. Ligated cDNA was amplified by four rounds of PCR with nested alpha and beta constant-region primers and SP2. The cDNA 3' end received a ligated single-stranded oligonucleotide carrying the SP2 primer and a 12-nucleotide UMI. TCRdb re-analysed the UMI-ligation and nested PCR reads in MiXCR, keeping a single row per CDR3 protein. Among 120,000 to 150,000 distinct CDR3 sequences listed, 20% to 25% were seen once. Sequenced sample: naive CD4+ T cells from blood. The receptor was derived from a human donor in good health.

CDR3 in amino acids: CSVDNRASGRFRDTQYF. The CDR3 DNA reads as TGCAGCGTTGATAATAGGGCTAGCGGGAGGTTCAGAGATACGCAGTATTTT. This chain links TRBV29-1 with TRBJ2-3, with 11 bases fitting TRBD2. The CDR3 covers 17 residues. CDR1 SQVTM and CDR2 ANQGSEA come from the germline V gene. V lost 3 bases and J lost 5; bases outside the gene matches: 13.